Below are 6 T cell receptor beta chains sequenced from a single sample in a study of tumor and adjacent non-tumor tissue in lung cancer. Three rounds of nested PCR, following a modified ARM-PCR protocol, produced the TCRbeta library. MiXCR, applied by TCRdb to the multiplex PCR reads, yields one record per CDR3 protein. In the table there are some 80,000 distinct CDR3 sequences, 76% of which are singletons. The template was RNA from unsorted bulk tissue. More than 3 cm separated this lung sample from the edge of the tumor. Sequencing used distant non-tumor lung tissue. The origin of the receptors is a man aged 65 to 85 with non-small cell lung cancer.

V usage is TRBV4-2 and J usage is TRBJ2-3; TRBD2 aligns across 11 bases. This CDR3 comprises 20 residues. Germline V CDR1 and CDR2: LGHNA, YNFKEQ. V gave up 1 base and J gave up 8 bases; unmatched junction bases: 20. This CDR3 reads CASSQVSTSGSRSAHPTQYF. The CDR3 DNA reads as TGTGCCAGCAGCCAAGTCTCCACTAGCGGGAGTCGCTCCGCCCACCCTACGCAGTATTTT.

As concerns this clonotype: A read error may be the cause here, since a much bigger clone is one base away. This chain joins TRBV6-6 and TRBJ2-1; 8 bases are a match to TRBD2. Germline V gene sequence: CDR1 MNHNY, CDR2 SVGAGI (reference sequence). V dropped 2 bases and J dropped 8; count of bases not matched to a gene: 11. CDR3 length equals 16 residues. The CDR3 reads CASSYPRAGGRDEQFF. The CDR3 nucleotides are TGTGCCAGCAGTTACCCGAGGGCGGGGGGTAGGGATGAGCAGTTCTTC.

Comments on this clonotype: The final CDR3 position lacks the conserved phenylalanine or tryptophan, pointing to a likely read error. CDR3 region: CASGLEPSGLAGVGEQFL. Written as DNA, the CDR3 is TGTGCAAGTGGTTTGGAACCCTCGGGACTAGCGGGAGTCGGGGAGCAGTTCTTA. V is TRBV12-5 and J is TRBJ2-1; 14 bases map to TRBD2. The CDR3 extends over 18 amino acids. The germline gives CDR1 LGHNT, CDR2 FRNRAP.

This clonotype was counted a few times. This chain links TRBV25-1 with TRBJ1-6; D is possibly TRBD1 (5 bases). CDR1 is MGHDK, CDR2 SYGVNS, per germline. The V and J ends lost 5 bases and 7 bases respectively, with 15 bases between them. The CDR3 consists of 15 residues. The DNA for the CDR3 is TGTGCCAGCAGTAGCTACCGGGGGGACAATTCACCCCTCCACTTT. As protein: CASSSYRGDNSPLHF.

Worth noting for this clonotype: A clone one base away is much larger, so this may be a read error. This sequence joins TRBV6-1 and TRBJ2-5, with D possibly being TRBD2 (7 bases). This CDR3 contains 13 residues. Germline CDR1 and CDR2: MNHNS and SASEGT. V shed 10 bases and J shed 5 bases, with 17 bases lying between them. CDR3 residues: CATERRGGETQYF. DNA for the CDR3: TGTGCCACGGAGCGGAGGGGGGGGGAGACCCAGTACTTC.

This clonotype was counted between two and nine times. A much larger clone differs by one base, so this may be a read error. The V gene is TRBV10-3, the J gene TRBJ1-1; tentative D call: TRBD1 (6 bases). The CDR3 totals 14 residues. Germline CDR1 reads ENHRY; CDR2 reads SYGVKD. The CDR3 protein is CAISAPDRNSEAFF. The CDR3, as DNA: TGTGCCATCAGTGCGCCCGACAGGAACTCTGAAGCTTTCTTT.